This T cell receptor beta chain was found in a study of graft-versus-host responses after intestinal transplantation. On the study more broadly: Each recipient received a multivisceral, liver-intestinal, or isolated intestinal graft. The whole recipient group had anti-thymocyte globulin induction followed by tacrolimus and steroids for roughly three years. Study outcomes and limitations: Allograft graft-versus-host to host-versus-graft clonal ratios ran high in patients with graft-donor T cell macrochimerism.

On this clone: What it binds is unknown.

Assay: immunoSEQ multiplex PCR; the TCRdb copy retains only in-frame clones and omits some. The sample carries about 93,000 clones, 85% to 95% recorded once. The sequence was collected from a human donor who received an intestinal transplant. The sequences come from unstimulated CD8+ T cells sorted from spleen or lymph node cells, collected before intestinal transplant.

The CDR3 DNA reads TGTGCCTGGAGTCCGTATACGGGATCCTACGAGCAGTACTTC. Residues: CAWSPYTGSYEQYF. V and J are TRBV30 and TRBJ2-7; the D gene is possibly TRBD2 (5 bases). CDR1 is GTSNPN and CDR2 is SVGIG in the germline V gene (reference sequence). This CDR3 region has 14 residues. Trimming removed 2 bases from V and 1 base from J, with 12 bases in between.